Shown below are 25 T cell receptor beta chains from a single sample sequenced in a study of T cell responses to AZD1222 COVID-19 vaccine. Here immunoSEQ multiplex PCR was the method, and the copy in TCRdb shows in-frame clones only, minus some. The sample has 140,000 or so clones, 85% to 90% seen once. Sequenced material: peripheral blood, taken 28 days after the second AZD1222 dose. These receptors all stem from an adult who received the AZD1222 COVID-19 vaccine.

This chain joins TRBV7-9 and TRBJ2-7; 8 bases match TRBD1. The CDR3 extends over 14 amino acids. After removal of 4 bases from V and 4 bases from J, the junction contained 6 bases not matched to a gene. CDR1 is SEHNR, CDR2 FQNEAQ, per germline (reference sequence). CDR3 amino acids: CASSSWDRYYEQYF. The CDR3 nucleotides read TGTGCCAGCAGCTCCTGGGACAGGTATTACGAGCAGTACTTC.

V usage is TRBV9 and J usage is TRBJ1-4; 9 nucleotides agree with TRBD1. The CDR3 sequence is 18 residues long. CDR1 and CDR2 from the germline V gene are SGDLS and YYNGEE. Losses at the gene ends were 4 bases for V and 0 bases for J; bases not matched to a gene: 10. In nucleotides, the CDR3 is TGTGCCAGCAGCTCAGGTCGGGGACAGGGTGCAACTAATGAAAAACTGTTTTTT. Translating gives CASSSGRGQGATNEKLFF.

In its sample, this clone was seen a few times. The gene calls are TRBV2 and TRBJ2-7; D not certain. There are 13 residues in the CDR3. Trimming removed 6 bases from V and 4 bases from J, with 13 bases in between. Germline lookup yields CDR1 SNHLY and CDR2 FYNNEI. The CDR3 DNA sequence: TGTGCCAGCAGCCCCGGACGGATATACGAGCAGTACTTC. It translates to CASSPGRIYEQYF.

The V gene is TRBV28, the J gene TRBJ1-2, with a possible D match to TRBD1 (5 bases). This CDR3 spans 13 amino acids. Germline V lookup: CDR1 MDHEN, CDR2 SYDVKM. V was clipped by 7 bases and J by 2 bases, with 11 bases between them. The CDR3 DNA sequence: TGTGCCAGCACCGCGACAGCCAACTATGGCTACACCTTC. This codes for CASTATANYGYTF.

The chain joins TRBV12-3 or TRBV12-4 to TRBJ1-1; the D is unclear. V was shortened by 3 bases and J by 7 bases, with 9 bases between the two germline ends. This CDR3 has 12 amino acids. The chain's CDR3 is CASSFYRGEAFF. The CDR3 DNA follows: TGTGCCAGCAGTTTTTACAGAGGTGAAGCTTTCTTT.

The rearrangement uses TRBV19 and TRBJ2-3, with 10 bases lining up with TRBD2. The ends lost 6 bases at V and 1 base at J; junction bases unmatched: 4. This CDR3 has 15 amino acids. Germline CDR1 and CDR2: LNHDA and SQIVND (reference sequence). As DNA, the CDR3 is TGTGCCAGTAGAATCCTAGCGGGGGGCACAGATACGCAGTATTTT. The encoded protein is CASRILAGGTDTQYF.

V is TRBV27 and J is TRBJ2-7; 10 positions agree with TRBD1. This CDR3 region has 15 residues. V lost 7 bases, J lost 1 base, and 7 bases stayed unmatched. CDR1 is MNHEY, CDR2 SMNVEV, per germline (reference sequence). This CDR3 reads CASTKGQGYSYEQYF. The DNA for the CDR3 is TGTGCCAGCACCAAGGGACAGGGGTATTCCTACGAGCAGTACTTC.

The chain links TRBV2 to TRBJ1-5; perhaps TRBD1 as D (5 bases). Germline CDR1 reads SNHLY; CDR2 reads FYNNEI. V lost 0 bases to trimming and J lost 2 bases, with 5 bases between them. This CDR3 region has 14 residues. The CDR3 region is CASSEATGNQPQHF. The CDR3 nucleotides read TGTGCCAGCAGTGAAGCGACAGGCAATCAGCCCCAGCATTTT.

This chain connects TRBV6-6 to TRBJ1-5; D call uncertain. Germline loops: CDR1 MNHNY, CDR2 SVGAGI (reference sequence). This CDR3 has 15 amino acids. The V gene lost 0 bases and the J gene lost 5 bases, with 11 bases spanning the gap. The DNA for the CDR3 is TGTGCCAGCAGTTACTCGATGACCATTCATCAGCCCCAGCATTTT. It is translated as CASSYSMTIHQPQHF.

V and J are TRBV7-2 and TRBJ2-1; 13 bases align to TRBD2. Per germline, CDR1 SGHTA and CDR2 FQGNSA. The CDR3 is 15 amino acids. V was pared by 5 bases and J by 6 bases, with 4 bases of the junction left unmatched. CDR3 sequence: CASSPRTSGGNEQFF. Here the CDR3 DNA reads TGTGCCAGCAGCCCCAGGACTAGCGGGGGCAATGAGCAGTTCTTC.

On this clone: Other nucleotide sequences from this sample produce the same CDR3. The chain carries TRBV7-2 and TRBJ2-1; D not certain. The ends were cut back, 3 bases at V and 7 bases at J, with 4 bases in the middle. Germline CDR1 is SGHTA and CDR2 is FQGNSA. This CDR3 has 11 residues. The CDR3 DNA is TGTGCCAGCAGCTTTTATAATGAGCAGTTCTTC. This translates into CASSFYNEQFF.

The rearrangement uses TRBV2 and TRBJ2-5, with TRBD1 matching over 7 bases. Per germline, CDR1 SNHLY and CDR2 FYNNEI. The CDR3 extends over 11 amino acids. After removal of 6 bases from V and 10 bases from J, the junction contained 5 bases not matched to a gene. The chain's CDR3 is CASRGQVDQYF. Here the CDR3 DNA reads TGTGCCAGCAGAGGACAGGTTGACCAGTACTTC. Together with reference TRBV2 and TRBJ2-5, the CDR3 gives the full variable domain: EPEVTQTPSHQVTQMGQEVILRCVPISNHLYFYWYRQILGQKVEFLVSFYNNEISEKSEIFDDQFSVERPDGSNFTLKIRSTKLEDSAMYFCASRGQVDQYFGPGTRLLVL.

In its sample, this clone was seen once. This chain joins TRBV9 and TRBJ2-2; D is undetermined. The CDR3 spans 15 residues. V was clipped by 3 bases and J by 4 bases, with 13 bases between them. The germline gives CDR1 SGDLS, CDR2 YYNGEE. CDR3 in DNA: TGTGCCAGCAGCGAGAGCCTGGGCCTCACCGGGGAGCTGTTTTTT. Its translation: CASSESLGLTGELFF.

V usage is TRBV7-9 and J usage is TRBJ2-7; 7 bases line up with TRBD1. This CDR3 is built from 12 residues. Germline assignment: CDR1 SEHNR and CDR2 FQNEAQ (reference sequence). V lost 9 bases, J lost 7 bases, and 9 bases stayed unmatched. In nucleotides, the CDR3 is TGTGCCAGTGGACAGGAGTTAGGGGAGCAGTACTTC. It is translated as CASGQELGEQYF.

The chain couples TRBV6-1 to TRBJ2-7; no clear D. V shed 3 bases and J shed 2 bases, with 5 bases lying between them. The germline CDR1 and CDR2 sequences are MNHNS and SASEGT. The CDR3 is made up of 12 amino acids. CDR3 in amino acids: CASSDNPYEQYF. CDR3 sequence (DNA): TGTGCCAGCAGTGATAATCCCTACGAGCAGTACTTC.

J is TRBJ2-7 and V is TRBV7-2; the match to TRBD2 covers 8 bases. Germline V gene sequence: CDR1 SGHTA, CDR2 FQGNSA. The CDR3 covers 13 residues. V was clipped by 6 bases and J by 5 bases; unmatched bases: 6. The CDR3 here is CASSYQRGHEQYF. The CDR3 nucleotides read TGTGCCAGCAGTTATCAGCGGGGGCACGAGCAGTACTTC.

The count of this clone is one. CDR3 nucleotide sequence: TGCAGCATACTGGACAGGGGTAGAGCAGATACGCAGTATTTT. This gives the protein CSILDRGRADTQYF. The chain uses TRBV29-1 and TRBJ2-3; 9 bases are a match to TRBD1. This CDR3 region has 14 residues. Germline CDR1 and CDR2: SQVTM and ANQGSEA. With V trimmed by 8 bases and J by 4 bases, 10 bases remained unmatched.

The V call is TRBV3-1 (or the pseudogene TRBV3-2), the J call TRBJ1-6; 9 positions agree with TRBD1. V shed 0 bases and J 7 bases; nucleotides not matched to a gene: 4. CDR3 length equals 16 residues. Germline CDR1 is LGHDT and CDR2 is YNNKEL (reference sequence). The CDR3 DNA reads TGTGCCAGCAGCCAAGATAGCGACAGGGGGAATTCACCCCTCCACTTT. Its protein is CASSQDSDRGNSPLHF.

This clone was detected only once. CDR3 sequence reads: CASRDTDRTYEQYF. The CDR3 region has the DNA TGTGCCAGCAGAGATACGGACAGGACCTACGAGCAGTACTTC. The chain combines TRBV28 with TRBJ2-7; 7 bases fit TRBD1. From germline, CDR1 is MDHEN and CDR2 SYDVKM. The length of the CDR3 is 14 residues. J was trimmed by 2 bases and V by 6 bases; bases with no gene match: 7.

The chain links TRBV7-3 to TRBJ2-7, with D unresolved. The V gene's germline CDR1 is SGHTA and CDR2 FQGTGA. The CDR3 is 15 amino acids. Trimming pared 4 bases from V and 2 bases from J, leaving 15 bases between. DNA for the CDR3: TGTGCCAGCAGCTCGACGGGCGGCAGAGCCTACGAGCAGTACTTC. Translating gives CASSSTGGRAYEQYF. The full variable domain, its missing parts supplied by reference TRBV7-3 and TRBJ2-7, is GAGVSQTPSNKVTEKGKYVELRCDPISGHTALYWYRQSLGQGPEFLIYFQGTGAADDSGLPNDRFFAVRPEGSVSTLKIQRTERGDSAVYLCASSSTGGRAYEQYFGPGTRLTVT.

The chain is built from TRBV6-5 and TRBJ1-2; 10 bases agree with TRBD1. The trim removed 7 bases at V and 5 bases at J, leaving 10 bases unmatched. Germline V gene sequence: CDR1 MNHEY, CDR2 SVGAGI. CDR3 size: 15 residues. The chain's CDR3 is CASIGLWTGGYGYTF. CDR3 DNA sequence: TGTGCCAGCATAGGATTGTGGACAGGGGGTTATGGCTACACCTTC.

The chain joins TRBV7-9 to TRBJ2-7; D may be TRBD2 (6 bases). Trimming pared 5 bases from V and 2 bases from J, leaving 10 bases between. The germline gives CDR1 SEHNR, CDR2 FQNEAQ (reference sequence). The CDR3 has 13 residues. DNA of the CDR3: TGTGCCAGCAGCCAGACTAGTACCTACGAGCAGTACTTC. This codes for CASSQTSTYEQYF.

The CDR3 coding sequence is TGCGCCAGCAGCCATATGGACAGGGTGGCCCAGTACTTC. This translates into CASSHMDRVAQYF. The rearrangement joins TRBV4-3 to TRBJ2-5; 8 bases are a match to TRBD1. V dropped 3 bases and J dropped 9; count of bases not matched to a gene: 6. Germline V gene data show CDR1 as LGHNA and CDR2 as YSLEER. This CDR3 has 13 residues.

V gene TRBV5-1 combines with J gene TRBJ2-7; tentative D call: TRBD1 (7 bases). Germline lookup yields CDR1 SGHRS and CDR2 YFSETQ. Trimming left V 4 bases short and J 6 bases short, with 14 bases between. CDR3 size: 13 residues. The chain's CDR3 is CASSAEGAAEQYF. The CDR3 coding sequence is TGCGCCAGCAGCGCGGAGGGGGCTGCCGAGCAGTACTTC.

The chain links TRBV7-2 to TRBJ2-3; D is undetermined. The germline V gene has CDR1 SGHTA and CDR2 FQGNSA. V lost 2 bases, J lost 14 bases, and 17 bases lay in between. The CDR3 sequence is 13 residues long. The CDR3 loop is CASSLPSPPCLYF. CDR3 nucleotide sequence: TGTGCCAGCAGCTTACCATCCCCCCCTTGTTTGTATTTT. Based on the CDR3 plus reference TRBV7-2 and TRBJ2-3, the full variable domain is GAGVSQSPSNKVTEKGKDVELRCDPISGHTALYWYRQSLGQGLEFLIYFQGNSAPDKSGLPSDRFSAERTGGSVSTLTIQRTQQEDSAVYLCASSLPSPPCLYFGPGTRLTVL.